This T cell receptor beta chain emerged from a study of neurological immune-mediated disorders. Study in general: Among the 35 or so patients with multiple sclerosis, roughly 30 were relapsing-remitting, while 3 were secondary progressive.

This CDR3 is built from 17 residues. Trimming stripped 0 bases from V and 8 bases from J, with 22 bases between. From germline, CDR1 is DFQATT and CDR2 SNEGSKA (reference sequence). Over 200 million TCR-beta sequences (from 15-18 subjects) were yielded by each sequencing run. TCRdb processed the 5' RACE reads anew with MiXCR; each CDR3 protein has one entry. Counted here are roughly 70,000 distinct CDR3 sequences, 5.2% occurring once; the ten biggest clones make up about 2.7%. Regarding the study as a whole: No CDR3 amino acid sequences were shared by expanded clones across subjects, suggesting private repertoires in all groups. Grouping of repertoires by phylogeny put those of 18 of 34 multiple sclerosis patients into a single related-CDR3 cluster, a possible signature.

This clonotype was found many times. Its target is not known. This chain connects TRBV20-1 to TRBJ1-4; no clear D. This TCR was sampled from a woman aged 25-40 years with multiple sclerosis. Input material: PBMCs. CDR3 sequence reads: CSARDLGRPGMGEKLFF. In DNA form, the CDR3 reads TGCAGTGCTAGAGATTTGGGCAGGCCGGGAATGGGGGAAAAACTGTTTTTT.